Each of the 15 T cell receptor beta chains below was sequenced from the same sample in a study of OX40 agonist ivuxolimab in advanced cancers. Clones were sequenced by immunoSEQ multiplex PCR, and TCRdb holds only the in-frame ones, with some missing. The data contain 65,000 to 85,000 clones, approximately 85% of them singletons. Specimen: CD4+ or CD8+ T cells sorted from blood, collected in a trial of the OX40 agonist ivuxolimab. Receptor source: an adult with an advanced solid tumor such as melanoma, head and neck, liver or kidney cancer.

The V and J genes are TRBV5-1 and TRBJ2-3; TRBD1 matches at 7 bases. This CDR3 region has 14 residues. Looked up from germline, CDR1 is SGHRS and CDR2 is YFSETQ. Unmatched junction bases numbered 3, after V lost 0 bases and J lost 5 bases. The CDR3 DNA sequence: TGCGCCAGCAGCTTGGGACAGGGTGGAGATACGCAGTATTTT. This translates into CASSLGQGGDTQYF.

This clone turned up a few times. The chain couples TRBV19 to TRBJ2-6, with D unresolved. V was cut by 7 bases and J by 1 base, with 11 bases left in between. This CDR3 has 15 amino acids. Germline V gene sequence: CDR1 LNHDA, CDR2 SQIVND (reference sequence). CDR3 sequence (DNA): TGTGCCAGTACTCCTCTCCGTTCTGGGGCCAACGTCCTGACTTTC. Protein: CASTPLRSGANVLTF.

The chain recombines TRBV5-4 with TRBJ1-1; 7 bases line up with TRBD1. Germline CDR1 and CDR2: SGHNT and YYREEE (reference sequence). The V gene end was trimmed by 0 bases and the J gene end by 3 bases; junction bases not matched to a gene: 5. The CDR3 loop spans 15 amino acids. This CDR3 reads CASSLDPGGYTEAFF. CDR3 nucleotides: TGTGCCAGCAGCTTGGATCCAGGGGGGTACACTGAAGCTTTCTTT.

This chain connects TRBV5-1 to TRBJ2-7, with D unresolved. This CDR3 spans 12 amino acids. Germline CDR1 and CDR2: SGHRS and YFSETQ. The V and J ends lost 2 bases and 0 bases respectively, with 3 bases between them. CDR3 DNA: TGCGCCAGCAGCTTCGCCTCCTACGAGCAGTACTTC. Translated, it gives CASSFASYEQYF. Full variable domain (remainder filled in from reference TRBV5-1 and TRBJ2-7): KAGVTQTPRYLIKTRGQQVTLSCSPISGHRSVSWYQQTPGQGLQFLFEYFSETQRNKGNFPGRFSGRQFSNSRSEMNVSTLELGDSALYLCASSFASYEQYFGPGTRLTVT.

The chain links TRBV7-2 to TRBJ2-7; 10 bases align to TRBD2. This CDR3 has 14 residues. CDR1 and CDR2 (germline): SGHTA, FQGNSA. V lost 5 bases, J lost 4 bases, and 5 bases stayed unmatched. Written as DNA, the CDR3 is TGTGCCAGCAGCCCCCTAGCGGGAGTTTACGAGCAGTACTTC. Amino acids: CASSPLAGVYEQYF.

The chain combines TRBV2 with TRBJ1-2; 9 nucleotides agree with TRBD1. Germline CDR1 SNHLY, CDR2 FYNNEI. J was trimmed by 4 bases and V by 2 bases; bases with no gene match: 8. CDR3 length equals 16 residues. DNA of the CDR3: TGTGCCAGCAGTGAATTTTTAGGACAGGGGACCTATGGCTACACCTTC. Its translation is CASSEFLGQGTYGYTF.

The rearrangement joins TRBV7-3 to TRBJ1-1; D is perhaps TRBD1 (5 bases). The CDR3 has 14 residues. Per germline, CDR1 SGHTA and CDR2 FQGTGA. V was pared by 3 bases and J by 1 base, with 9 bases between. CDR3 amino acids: CASSLGGSNTEAFF. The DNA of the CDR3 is TGTGCCAGCAGCTTGGGGGGTTCGAACACTGAAGCTTTCTTT.

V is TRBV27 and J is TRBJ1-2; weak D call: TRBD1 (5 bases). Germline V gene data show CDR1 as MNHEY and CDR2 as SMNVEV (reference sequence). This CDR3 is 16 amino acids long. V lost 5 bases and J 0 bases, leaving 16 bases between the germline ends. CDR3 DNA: TGTGCCAGCAGTCCGGGCCCCACAGGTCCTAACTATGGCTACACCTTC. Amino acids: CASSPGPTGPNYGYTF.

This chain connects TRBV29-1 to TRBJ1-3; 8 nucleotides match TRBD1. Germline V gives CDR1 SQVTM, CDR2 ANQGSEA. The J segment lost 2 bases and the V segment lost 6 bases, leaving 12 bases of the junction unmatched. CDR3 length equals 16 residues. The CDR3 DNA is TGCAGCGTGCTGCGACTGGACAGGGACGCTGGAAACACCATATATTTT. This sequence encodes CSVLRLDRDAGNTIYF.

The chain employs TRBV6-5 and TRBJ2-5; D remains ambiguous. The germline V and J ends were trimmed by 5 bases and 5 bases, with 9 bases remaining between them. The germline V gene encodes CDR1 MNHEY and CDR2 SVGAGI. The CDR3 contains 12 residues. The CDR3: CASSPLGETQYF. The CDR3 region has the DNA TGTGCCAGCAGTCCGCTCGGGGAGACCCAGTACTTC.

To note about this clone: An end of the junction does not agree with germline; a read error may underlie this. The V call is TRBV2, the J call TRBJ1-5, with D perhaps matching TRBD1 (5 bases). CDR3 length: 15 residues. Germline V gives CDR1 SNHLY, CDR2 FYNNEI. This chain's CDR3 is CASREGTPTSQPQHF. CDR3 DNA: TGTGCCAGCAGAGAAGGGACTCCCACGAGTCAGCCCCAGCATTTT.

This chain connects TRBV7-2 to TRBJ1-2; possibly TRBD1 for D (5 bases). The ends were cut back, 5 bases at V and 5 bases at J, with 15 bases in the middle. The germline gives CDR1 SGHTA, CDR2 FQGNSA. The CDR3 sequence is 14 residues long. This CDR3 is CASSLQGGGYGYTF. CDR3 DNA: TGTGCCAGCAGCCTCCAGGGAGGAGGGTATGGCTACACCTTC.

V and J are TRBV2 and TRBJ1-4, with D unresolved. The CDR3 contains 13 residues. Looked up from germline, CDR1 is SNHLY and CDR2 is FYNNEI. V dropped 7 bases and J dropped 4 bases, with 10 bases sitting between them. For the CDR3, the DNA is TGTGCCAGCACCCGGTCAGTTAATGAAAAACTGTTTTTT. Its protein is CASTRSVNEKLFF.

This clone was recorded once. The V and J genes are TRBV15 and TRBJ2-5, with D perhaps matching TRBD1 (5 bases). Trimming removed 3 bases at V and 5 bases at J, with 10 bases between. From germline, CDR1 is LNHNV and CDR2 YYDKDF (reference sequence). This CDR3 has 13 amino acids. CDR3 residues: CATSRGKGETQYF. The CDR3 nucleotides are TGTGCCACCAGCAGGGGCAAGGGGGAGACCCAGTACTTC.

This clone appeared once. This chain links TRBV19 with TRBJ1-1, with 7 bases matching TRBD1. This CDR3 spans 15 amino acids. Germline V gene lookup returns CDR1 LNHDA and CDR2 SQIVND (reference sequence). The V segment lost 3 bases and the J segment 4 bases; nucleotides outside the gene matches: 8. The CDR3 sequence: CASSIYSTGFTEAFF. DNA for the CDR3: TGTGCCAGTAGTATCTACTCGACAGGGTTCACTGAAGCTTTCTTT.